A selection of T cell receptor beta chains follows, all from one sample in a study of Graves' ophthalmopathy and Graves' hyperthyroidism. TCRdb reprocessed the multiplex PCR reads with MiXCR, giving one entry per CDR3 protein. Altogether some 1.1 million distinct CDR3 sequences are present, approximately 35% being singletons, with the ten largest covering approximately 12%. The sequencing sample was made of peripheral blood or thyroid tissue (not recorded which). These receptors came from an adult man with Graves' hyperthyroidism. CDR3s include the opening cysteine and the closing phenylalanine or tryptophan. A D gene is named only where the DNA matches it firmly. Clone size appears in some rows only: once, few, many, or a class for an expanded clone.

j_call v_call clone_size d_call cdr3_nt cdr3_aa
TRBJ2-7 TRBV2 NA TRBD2 TGTGCCAGCAGTGGGGGGGGGGGCGAGCAGTACTTC CASSGGGGEQYF
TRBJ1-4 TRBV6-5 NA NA TGTGCCAGCAGTTCTAGATTACAGGTTAATGAAAAACTGTTTTTT CASSSRLQVNEKLFF
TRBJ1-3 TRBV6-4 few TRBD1 TGTGCCAGCAGGACGACAGGGTCTGGAAACACCATATATTTT CASRTTGSGNTIYF
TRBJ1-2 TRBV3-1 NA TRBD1 TGTGCCAGCAGCCTCCTAGTGTCTAGGGACAGGGGGATCGGTGGCTACACCTTC CASSLLVSRDRGIGGYTF
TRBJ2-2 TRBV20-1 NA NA TGCAGTGCTAGAGGACCCGGGACCGACAACACCGGGGAGCTGTTTTTT CSARGPGTDNTGELFF
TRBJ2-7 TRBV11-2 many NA TGTGCCAGCAGCGCCCAGGGCTTAACCAGGGGTAGATCCTACGAGCAGTACTTC CASSAQGLTRGRSYEQYF
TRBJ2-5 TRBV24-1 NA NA TGTGCCAACCCTGCCTCTGGGGGGGCAGAGACCCAGTACTTC CANPASGGAETQYF
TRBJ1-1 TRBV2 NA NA TGTGCCAGCAGTGAAGCGCTTTTGGACACTGAAGCTTTCTTT CASSEALLDTEAFF
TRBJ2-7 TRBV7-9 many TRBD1 TGTGCCAGCAGCAATACCGGGACAGGGAACTCCTACGAGCAGTACTTC CASSNTGTGNSYEQYF
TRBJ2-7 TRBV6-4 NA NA TGTGCCAGCAGATCAGGGTCACTATTCCACGAGCAGTACTTC CASRSGSLFHEQYF
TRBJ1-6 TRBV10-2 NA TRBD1 TGCGCCAGCAGTTACACGGGACAGGGGAGGTCACCCCTCCACTTT CASSYTGQGRSPLHF
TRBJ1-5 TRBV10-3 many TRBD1 TGTGCCAGCAGTTACCCGACAGGGGGCACCGAGCCCCAGCATTTT CASSYPTGGTEPQHF
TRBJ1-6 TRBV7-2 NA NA TGTGCCAGCAGCTTAGATCCTTGGGATTCACCCCTCCACTTT CASSLDPWDSPLHF
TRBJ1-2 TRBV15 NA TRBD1 TGTGCCACCAGCAGAGTACCCAGGGGGTTGGGCTACACCTTC CATSRVPRGLGYTF
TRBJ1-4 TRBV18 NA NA TGTGCCAGCTCATCCCGGACGCATGAAAAACTGTTTTTT CASSSRTHEKLFF
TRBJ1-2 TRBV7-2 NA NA TGTGCCAGCAGCTCGACCAAATATGGGGGGCTGTACACCGGAGGCTACACCTTC CASSSTKYGGLYTGGYTF
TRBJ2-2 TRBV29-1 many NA TGCAGCGTCCCTGGGGGGACCGGGGAGCTGTTTTTT CSVPGGTGELFF
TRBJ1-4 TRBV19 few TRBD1 TGTGCCAGTAGGGACAGGGAGGAGGAAAAACTGTTTTTT CASRDREEEKLFF
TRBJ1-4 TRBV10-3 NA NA TGTGCCATCAGTCGCCCGACAGAAAAACTGTTTTTT CAISRPTEKLFF